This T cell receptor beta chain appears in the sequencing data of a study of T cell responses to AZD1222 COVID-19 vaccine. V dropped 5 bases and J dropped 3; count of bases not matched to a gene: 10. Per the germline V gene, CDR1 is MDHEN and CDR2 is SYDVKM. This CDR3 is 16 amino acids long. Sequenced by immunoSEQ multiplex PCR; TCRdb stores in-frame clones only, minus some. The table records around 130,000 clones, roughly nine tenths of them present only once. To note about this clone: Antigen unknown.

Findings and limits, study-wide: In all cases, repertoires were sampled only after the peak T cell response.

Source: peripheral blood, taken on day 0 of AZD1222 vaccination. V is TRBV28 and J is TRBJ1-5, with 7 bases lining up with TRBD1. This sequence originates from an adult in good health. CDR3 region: CASSALTGQFNQPQHF. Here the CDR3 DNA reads TGTGCCAGCAGTGCCCTGACAGGGCAATTCAATCAGCCCCAGCATTTT.